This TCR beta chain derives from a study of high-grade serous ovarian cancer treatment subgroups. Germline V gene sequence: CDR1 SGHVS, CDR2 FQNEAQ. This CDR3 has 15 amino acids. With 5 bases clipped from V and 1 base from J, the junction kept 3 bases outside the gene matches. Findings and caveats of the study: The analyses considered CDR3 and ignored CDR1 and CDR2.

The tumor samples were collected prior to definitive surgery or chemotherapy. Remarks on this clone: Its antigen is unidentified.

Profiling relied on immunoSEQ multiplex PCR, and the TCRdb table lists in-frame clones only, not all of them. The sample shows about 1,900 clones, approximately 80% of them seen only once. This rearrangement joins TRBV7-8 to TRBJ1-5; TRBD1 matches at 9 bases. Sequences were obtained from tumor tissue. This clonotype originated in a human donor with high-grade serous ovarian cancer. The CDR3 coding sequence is TGTGCCAGCAGCCCCGGACAGGGGAGCAATCAGCCCCAGCATTTT. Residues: CASSPGQGSNQPQHF.